There are many counts of the clone carrying this TCR beta chain. Its cognate antigen is unknown. This entry is derived from a study of T cells in Graves' hyperthyroidism and ophthalmopathy. Study-wide points: Most expanded thyroid clonotypes above 0.001 recurred in blood.

Amplification of TCR beta CDR3 regions was performed using RNA transcripts as template. With the HTBI primer set, the TCR CDR3 went through a first round of RT-PCR. TCRdb analysed the multiplex PCR reads with MiXCR anew, one entry per CDR3 protein. Of approximately 430,000 distinct CDR3 sequences listed, 15% to 18% are singletons. The CDR3 extends over 13 amino acids. The V and J ends lost 6 bases and 4 bases, in that order; junction bases with no gene match: 4. CDR1 is MNHNS, CDR2 SASEGT, per germline. Sequenced input: blood. The receptor comes from a woman aged 18-29 years with Graves' hyperthyroidism. The gene calls are TRBV6-1 and TRBJ2-3; 7 bases line up with TRBD2. The CDR3 here is CASSTSVADTQYF. The CDR3 DNA reads as TGTGCCAGCAGCACTAGCGTTGCAGATACGCAGTATTTT.